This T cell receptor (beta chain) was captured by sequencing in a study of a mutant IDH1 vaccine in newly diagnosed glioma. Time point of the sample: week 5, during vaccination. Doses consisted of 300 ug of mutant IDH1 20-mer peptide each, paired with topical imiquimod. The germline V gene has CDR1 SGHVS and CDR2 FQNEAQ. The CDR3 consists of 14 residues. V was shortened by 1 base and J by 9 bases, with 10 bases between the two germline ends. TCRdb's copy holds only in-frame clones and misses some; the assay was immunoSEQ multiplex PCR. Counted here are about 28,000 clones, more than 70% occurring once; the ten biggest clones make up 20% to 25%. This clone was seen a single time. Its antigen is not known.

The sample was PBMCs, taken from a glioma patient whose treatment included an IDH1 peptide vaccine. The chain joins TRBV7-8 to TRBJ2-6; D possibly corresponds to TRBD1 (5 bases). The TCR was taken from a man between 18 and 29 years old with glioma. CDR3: CASSLGRVVNVLTF. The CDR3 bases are TGTGCCAGCAGCTTAGGCAGGGTGGTCAACGTCCTGACTTTC.